This T cell receptor beta chain stems from a study of shared clonotypes between healthy human individuals. Study-wide results and caveats: Represented diversity (both genetic and exposure-history) was limited by the small number of donors.

Each PCR replicate from the sorted subsets contained about 200 ng DNA, which is around 30,000 T cell genomes. The assay was immunoSEQ multiplex PCR, and TCRdb's table has in-frame clones only and misses some. The repertoire holds some 2,000,000 clones, with approximately 96% as singletons. Worth noting for this clone: The antigen is undetermined.

The clonotype comes from a man in his late teens or twenties in good health. What was sequenced was naive CD4+ T cells sorted from blood. The subset here: CD45RA+ positively selected.

The CDR3 region is CASSLAFGSGNTDTQYF. The CDR3 nucleotides read TGTGCCAGCAGCTTAGCGTTTGGTAGCGGGAATACAGATACGCAGTATTTT. The V gene is TRBV11-3, the J gene TRBJ2-3, with 8 nucleotides matching TRBD2. With 1 base clipped from V and 3 bases from J, the junction kept 9 bases outside the gene matches. CDR1 SGHNT and CDR2 YENEEA come from the germline V gene. The CDR3 consists of 17 residues. Using reference TRBV11-3 and TRBJ2-3 for the parts outside the CDR3, the full variable domain is EAGVVQSPRYKIIEKKQPVAFWCNPISGHNTLYWYLQNLGQGPELLIRYENEEAVDDSQLPKDRFSAERLKGVDSTLKIQPAELGDSAVYLCASSLAFGSGNTDTQYFGPGTRLTVL.